This entry lists 15 T cell receptor beta chains sequenced from one sample in a study of T cell responses to AZD1222 COVID-19 vaccine. Profiling relied on immunoSEQ multiplex PCR, and the TCRdb table lists in-frame clones only, not all of them. The sample contains about 160,000 clones, about 91% of which appear only once. Sequences were derived from peripheral blood, sampled on day 0 of AZD1222 vaccination. These receptors all come from an adult in good health.

J is TRBJ2-2 and V is TRBV20-1, with TRBD1 matching 8 bases. In germline, CDR1 is DFQATT, CDR2 SNEGSKA (reference sequence). The CDR3 is 15 amino acids. J lost 3 bases, V lost 3 bases, and 6 bases had no gene match. The CDR3 nucleotides are TGCAGTGCTAGTATTCAGGGGGCGGACACCGGGGAGCTGTTTTTT. Its protein product is CSASIQGADTGELFF.

V and J are TRBV7-2 and TRBJ1-1; TRBD1 might be the D (5 bases). The CDR3 covers 17 residues. Germline V gene data show CDR1 as SGHTA and CDR2 as FQGNSA. V lost 0 bases, J lost 5 bases, and 19 bases lay in between. The CDR3 is CASSLAGTHGLGTEAFF. CDR3 bases: TGTGCCAGCAGCTTAGCGGGGACCCATGGCCTGGGGACTGAAGCTTTCTTT.

The chain links TRBV2 to TRBJ1-3; D is uncertain. Germline V gene sequence: CDR1 SNHLY, CDR2 FYNNEI. The V end lost 6 bases, the J end lost 0 bases, and 9 bases lay between the germline ends. The CDR3 has 14 amino acids. The CDR3, as DNA: TGTGCCAGCAGGCCCACGGGCTCTGGAAACACCATATATTTT. This codes for CASRPTGSGNTIYF. The full variable domain, in which reference TRBV2 and TRBJ1-3 provide the parts outside the CDR3, is EPEVTQTPSHQVTQMGQEVILRCVPISNHLYFYWYRQILGQKVEFLVSFYNNEISEKSEIFDDQFSVERPDGSNFTLKIRSTKLEDSAMYFCASRPTGSGNTIYFGEGSWLTVV.

Only a few counts were recorded for this clone. J is TRBJ1-4 and V is TRBV7-2, with TRBD1 identical over 8 bases. The CDR3 loop spans 14 amino acids. The germline gives CDR1 SGHTA, CDR2 FQGNSA. J lost 7 bases, V lost 5 bases, and 6 bases had no gene match. The CDR3 spells CASSGQGIREKLFF. The CDR3 region has the DNA TGTGCCAGCAGCGGACAGGGAATCCGTGAAAAACTGTTTTTT.

V and J are TRBV11-2 and TRBJ2-1; D might be TRBD2 (6 bases). CDR3 length: 15 residues. CDR1 is SGHAT and CDR2 is FQNNGV in the germline V gene. Trimming stripped 5 bases from V and 10 bases from J, with 21 bases between. In nucleotides, the CDR3 is TGTGCCAGCAGCCCATCGGCTAGCGTGTACAGGGAGCAGTTCTTC. It translates to CASSPSASVYREQFF. Using reference TRBV11-2 and TRBJ2-1 for the parts outside the CDR3, the full variable domain is EAGVAQSPRYKIIEKRQSVAFWCNPISGHATLYWYQQILGQGPKLLIQFQNNGVVDDSQLPKDRFSAERLKGVDSTLKIQPAKLEDSAVYLCASSPSASVYREQFFGPGTRLTVL.

V gene TRBV4-1 combines with J gene TRBJ2-3, with a possible D match to TRBD2 (7 bases). Germline assignment: CDR1 MGHRA and CDR2 YSYEKL. This CDR3 region has 17 residues. V lost 4 bases to trimming and J lost 2 bases, with 19 bases between them. The DNA for the CDR3 is TGCGCCAGCAGCCTGGGGGGGACACAGAGCCTCACAGATACGCAGTATTTT. This sequence encodes CASSLGGTQSLTDTQYF.

A word on this clone: The junction and the germline gene differ at one end; a read error may be behind it. The V gene is TRBV5-4, the J gene TRBJ2-7, with D possibly called TRBD1 or TRBD2 (6 bases each). The V gene's germline CDR1 is SGHNT and CDR2 YYREEE (reference sequence). The CDR3 is made up of 15 amino acids. CDR3 DNA sequence: TGTGCCAGCAGCTTGGTTCCAGGGGAGGCTCTAACCGGTCCCTTC. Residues: CASSLVPGEALTGPF.

The rearrangement joins TRBV27 to TRBJ2-5; D is possibly TRBD2 (6 bases). This CDR3 has 15 amino acids. V lost 3 bases and J lost 0, with 11 bases in between. CDR1 is MNHEY and CDR2 is SMNVEV in the germline V gene (reference sequence). The CDR3 is CASSFSGDYQETQYF. CDR3 sequence (DNA): TGTGCCAGCAGTTTTTCGGGGGATTACCAAGAGACCCAGTACTTC.

This sequence joins TRBV7-3 and TRBJ2-3; 7 bases line up with TRBD1. This CDR3 comprises 15 residues. Germline assignment: CDR1 SGHTA and CDR2 FQGTGA. The trim removed 2 bases at V and 4 bases at J, leaving 6 bases unmatched. In nucleotides, the CDR3 is TGTGCCAGCAGCTTACACAGGGGTGGGGCAGATACGCAGTATTTT. Residues: CASSLHRGGADTQYF.

The chain couples TRBV28 to TRBJ2-3; 9 nucleotides align to TRBD1. The length of the CDR3 is 15 residues. Germline CDR1 MDHEN, CDR2 SYDVKM. Trimming cost V 7 bases and J 5 bases; bases outside gene matches: 10. This CDR3 reads CASIPGQGHVDTQYF. CDR3 coding DNA: TGTGCCAGCATTCCGGGACAGGGTCATGTAGATACGCAGTATTTT.

V usage is TRBV18 and J usage is TRBJ1-2, with D uncertain. Germline V lookup: CDR1 KGHSH, CDR2 LQKENI. There are 17 residues in the CDR3. Trimming removed 3 bases from V and 5 bases from J, with 22 bases in between. CDR3 residues: CASSPIGGPGSGYGYTF. As DNA, the CDR3 is TGTGCCAGCTCACCTATCGGCGGGCCGGGATCGGGTTATGGCTACACCTTC.

The genes are TRBV7-2 and TRBJ2-5; the D gene is possibly TRBD1 (6 bases). This CDR3 has 13 residues. Germline loops: CDR1 SGHTA, CDR2 FQGNSA. V lost 1 base and J 5 bases, leaving 8 bases between the germline ends. The CDR3 bases are TGTGCCAGCAGCTTAGTAGACAGGGAGACCCAGTACTTC. Its translation: CASSLVDRETQYF.

V gene TRBV7-8 combines with J gene TRBJ1-5, with D possibly TRBD1 on 5 matching bases. The CDR3 length is 15 residues. V was cut by 4 bases and J by 4 bases, with 14 bases left in between. The germline V gene encodes CDR1 SGHVS and CDR2 FQNEAQ. For the CDR3, the DNA is TGTGCCAGCAGCTACTCTCAGGGACCTAATCAGCCCCAGCATTTT. As protein: CASSYSQGPNQPQHF.

The chain links TRBV19 to TRBJ1-6; 11 bases map to TRBD1. V trimming: 5 bases; J trimming: 10 bases; junction bases outside the gene matches: 4. From germline, CDR1 is LNHDA and CDR2 SQIVND (reference sequence). This CDR3 region has 14 residues. The CDR3 DNA reads TGTGCCAGTAGTCAGGACAGGGGGCGGTCACCCCTCCACTTT. This translates into CASSQDRGRSPLHF. The complete variable domain, with remaining parts taken from reference TRBV19 and TRBJ1-6, reads DGGITQSPKYLFRKEGQNVTLSCEQNLNHDAMYWYRQDPGQGLRLIYYSQIVNDFQKGDIAEGYSVSREKKESFPLTVTSAQKNPTAFYLCASSQDRGRSPLHFGNGTRLTVT.

CDR3 residues: CASSLAGTEGYTF. Written as DNA, the CDR3 is TGTGCCAGCAGCCTGGCCGGGACAGAAGGCTACACCTTC. The chain couples TRBV5-6 to TRBJ1-2; TRBD1 aligns across 7 bases. CDR1 and CDR2 (germline): SGHDT, YYEEEE. The CDR3 runs 13 residues. The V segment lost 4 bases and the J segment 8 bases; nucleotides outside the gene matches: 8.